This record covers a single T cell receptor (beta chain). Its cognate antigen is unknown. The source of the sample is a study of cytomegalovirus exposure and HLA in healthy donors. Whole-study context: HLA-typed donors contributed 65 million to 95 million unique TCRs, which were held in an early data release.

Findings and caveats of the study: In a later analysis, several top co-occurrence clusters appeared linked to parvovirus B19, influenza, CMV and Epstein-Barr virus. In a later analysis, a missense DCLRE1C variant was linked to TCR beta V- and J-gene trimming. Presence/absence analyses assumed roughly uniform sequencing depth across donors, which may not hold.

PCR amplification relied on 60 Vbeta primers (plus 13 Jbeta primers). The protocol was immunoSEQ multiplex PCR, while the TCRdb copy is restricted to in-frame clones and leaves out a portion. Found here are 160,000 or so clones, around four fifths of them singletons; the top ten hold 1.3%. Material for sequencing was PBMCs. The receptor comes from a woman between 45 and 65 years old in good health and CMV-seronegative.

CDR3 bases: TGTGCCAGCAGCCCGGGACAGGGGAGAGTAGAGCCCCAGCATTTT. Residues: CASSPGQGRVEPQHF. The chain joins TRBV9 to TRBJ1-5; 10 bases map to TRBD1. Per germline, CDR1 SGDLS and CDR2 YYNGEE. The CDR3 contains 15 residues. V was pared by 4 bases and J by 8 bases, with 9 bases of the junction left unmatched.